There are a few counts of the clone carrying this TCR beta chain. The antigen remains undetermined. The sample originates from a study of CD8 T cells in ankylosing spondylitis. Scientists made TCR beta libraries using quantitative 5'-RACE with molecular barcodes. TCRdb re-analysed the 5' RACE reads in MiXCR, keeping a single row per CDR3 protein. This table holds a few hundred thousand distinct CDR3 sequences, approximately 12% found once. Study-wide results and caveats: Disease-associated clonotypes exhibited CD8+ identity and were relatively infrequent in peripheral blood. The authors reported significant enrichment of disease-linked clones in matched ankylosing spondylitis synovial fluid. Several highly homologous variants made up a TCR beta motif, and this motif appeared characteristic of ankylosing spondylitis blood.

Material: blood, either unsorted or a sorted T cell fraction (not recorded which). The clonotype comes from a male donor with ankylosing spondylitis.

CDR3 in amino acids: CAISPPSSGNTIYF. The CDR3 coding sequence is TGTGCCATCAGCCCCCCCTCCTCTGGAAACACCATATATTTT. The gene calls are TRBV10-3 and TRBJ1-3, with D unclear. V was cut by 6 bases and J by 0 bases, with 9 bases left in between. This CDR3 is built from 14 residues. Germline CDR1 is ENHRY and CDR2 is SYGVKD.